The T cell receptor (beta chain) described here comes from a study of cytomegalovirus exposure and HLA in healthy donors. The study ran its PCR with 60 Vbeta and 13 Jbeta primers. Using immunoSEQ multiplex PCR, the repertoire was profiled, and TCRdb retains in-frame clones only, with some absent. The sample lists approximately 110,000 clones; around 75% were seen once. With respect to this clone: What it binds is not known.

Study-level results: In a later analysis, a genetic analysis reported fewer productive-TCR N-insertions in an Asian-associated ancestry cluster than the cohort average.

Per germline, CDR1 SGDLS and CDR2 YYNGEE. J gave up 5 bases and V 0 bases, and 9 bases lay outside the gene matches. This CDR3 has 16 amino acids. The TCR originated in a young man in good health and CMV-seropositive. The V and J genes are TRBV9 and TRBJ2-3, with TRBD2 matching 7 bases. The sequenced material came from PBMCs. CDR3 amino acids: CASSVGPAGSGDTQYF. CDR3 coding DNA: TGTGCCAGCAGCGTAGGACCAGCGGGGTCCGGAGATACGCAGTATTTT.